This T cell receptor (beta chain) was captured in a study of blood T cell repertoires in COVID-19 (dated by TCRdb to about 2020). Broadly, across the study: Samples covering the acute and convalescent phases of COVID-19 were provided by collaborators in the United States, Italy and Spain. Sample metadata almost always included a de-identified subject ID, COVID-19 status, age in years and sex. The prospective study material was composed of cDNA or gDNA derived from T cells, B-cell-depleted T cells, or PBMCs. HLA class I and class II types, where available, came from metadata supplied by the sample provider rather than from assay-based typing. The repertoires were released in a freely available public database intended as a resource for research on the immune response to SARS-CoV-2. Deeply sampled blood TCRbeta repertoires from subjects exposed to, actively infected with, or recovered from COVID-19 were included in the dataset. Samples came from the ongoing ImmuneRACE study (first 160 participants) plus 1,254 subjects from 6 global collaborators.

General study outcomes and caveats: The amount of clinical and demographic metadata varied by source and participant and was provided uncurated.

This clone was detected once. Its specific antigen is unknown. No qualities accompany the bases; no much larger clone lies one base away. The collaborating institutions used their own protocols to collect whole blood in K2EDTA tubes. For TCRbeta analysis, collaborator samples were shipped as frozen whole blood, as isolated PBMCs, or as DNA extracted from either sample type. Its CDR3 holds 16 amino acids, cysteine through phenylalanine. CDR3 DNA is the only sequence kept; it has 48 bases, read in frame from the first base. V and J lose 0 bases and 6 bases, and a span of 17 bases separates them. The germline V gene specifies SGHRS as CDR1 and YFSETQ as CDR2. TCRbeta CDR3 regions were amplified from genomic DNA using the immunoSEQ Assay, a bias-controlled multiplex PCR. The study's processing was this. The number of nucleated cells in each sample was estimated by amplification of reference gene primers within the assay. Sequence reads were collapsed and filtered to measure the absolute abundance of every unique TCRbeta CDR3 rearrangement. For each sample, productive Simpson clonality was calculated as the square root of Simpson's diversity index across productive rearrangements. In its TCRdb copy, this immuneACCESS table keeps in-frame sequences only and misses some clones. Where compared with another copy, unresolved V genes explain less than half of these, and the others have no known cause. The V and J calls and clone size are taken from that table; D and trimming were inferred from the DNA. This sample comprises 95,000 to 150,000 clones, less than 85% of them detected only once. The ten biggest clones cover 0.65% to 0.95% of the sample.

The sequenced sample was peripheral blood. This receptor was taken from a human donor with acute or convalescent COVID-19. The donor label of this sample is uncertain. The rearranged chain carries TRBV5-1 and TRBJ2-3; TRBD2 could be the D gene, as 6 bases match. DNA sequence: TGCGCCAGCAGCTTGGGGCCGCTGTCGGGGAGGGATACGCAGTATTTT. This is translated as CASSLGPLSGRDTQYF.